This T cell receptor beta chain appears in the sequencing data of a study of naive and memory T cell subsets (dated by TCRdb to the late 2010s). Describing the broader study: The figure summarizing these samples reported 10 or so blood donors, 7 tuberculin skin test biopsies and 3 saline control biopsies. Usually PCR2 was run as a SYBR Green qPCR and stopped at a set threshold, although low-input samples could use end-point PCR (roughly 6 cycles) instead. Skin biopsies were collected from tuberculin skin test sites or from saline-injected control sites and were processed for RNA extraction as previously described.

V gives up 3 bases and J gives up 2 bases, and the segment between their germline ends measures 7 bases. Including cysteine and phenylalanine, the CDR3 has 12 amino acids. The CDR3 DNA has 36 bases and is translated from base 1. CDR1 is given as DFQATT and CDR2 as SNEGSKA, both from the germline V gene (reference sequence). Study-wide findings and limitations: The RNA-based method was acknowledged to be potentially sensitive to changes in TCR transcripts with T cell activation and differentiation. The paper did not give details on skin biopsy collection and RNA processing but referred to earlier studies for those details. Higher TCR numbers at tuberculin skin test sites were interpreted as T cell infiltration of a delayed type IV hypersensitivity reaction. Both types of skin biopsy reportedly yielded TCR sequences, though far more TCRs came from tuberculin skin test sites.

The library was obtained by UMI-ligation and nested PCR. For the blood and skin samples, reverse transcription of TCR RNA was done with SuperScript IV along with alpha and beta constant region primers. The ligated cDNA was amplified by four rounds of PCR, in which nested alpha and beta constant region primers were used together with the SP2 primer. An oligonucleotide carrying the Illumina SP2 primer and a UMI was ligated to the 3' end of the cDNA by means of T4 RNA ligase 1. To prevent hairpin formation, the 12-nucleotide UMI was made up of two random hexamers with an eight-base spacer between them. From the second PCR onward, the TCR alpha and beta chain libraries were handled separately, and dual indexing was used for multiplexing. After pooling, the indexed libraries were analyzed by capillary electrophoresis and sequenced on either an Illumina MiSeq or NextSeq. Libraries were spiked with PhiX DNA at 5-7% so that base diversity was increased and cluster recognition was improved. As for how the authors treated the data: UMIs were extracted from read 2 by Demultiplexor and combined with the TCR sequence from read 1, and reads were split according to sample indices. Decombinator identified V and J genes and V-J junctions, assigning each TCR a five-part identifier including V and J deletions. Collapsinator used UMIs to correct sequencing errors and PCR amplification heterogeneity, producing a UMI-based abundance for each TCR. CDR3Translator turned identifiers into nucleotide sequence, translated the nucleotide sequence into amino acids, and pulled out CDR3 regions based on terminal motifs. Error-corrected alpha and beta TCR counts from blood and skin were compared after normalization to input RNA amount. TCRdb's own reprocessing of the public reads used fastp at Q25 and MiXCR and kept productive beta chains. CDR3 protein sequences are deduplicated, and each keeps its most common genes and DNA. The V and J calls follow TCRdb's processing rather than the paper's. The table for this sample lists 18,000 or so distinct CDR3 sequences; 8% to 10% of them were counted only once. The ten biggest clones cover nearly 7% of the sample.

This clonotype registers as medium-sized (0.01 to 0.1%) within its sample. Its target antigen remains unknown. No base-level quality is on record; no much larger clone is a single base apart. The sample's treatment or condition label, decoded: skin biopsy from PPD injection site in Mantoux-positive individual. Total RNA was treated with RQ1 DNase, without cell sorting, prior to reverse transcription, with an input of roughly 1 to 1000 ng being targeted. A robust, sensitive protocol for the amplification, sequencing and analysis of TCRs was described in the study, in which 3' ligation of a UMI-containing oligonucleotide to TCR cDNA was used. Tuberculin skin test biopsies were obtained from sites injected with PPD in individuals who had a positive Mantoux test. Skin biopsy and whole blood libraries were made to test pipeline robustness in samples where T cells form a minority population.

The rearrangement combines TRBV20-1 with TRBJ2-5; TRBD1 is a possible D gene, resting on 5 matching bases. This clonotype was sampled from an adult in good health. This specimen was skin, taken from a tuberculin skin test site. The bases read TGCAGTGCTAGGGGGCGGCAAGAGACCCAGTACTTC. Translation gives CSARGRQETQYF.